This entry is about one TCR beta chain. Its antigen is currently unknown. TCRdb reprocessed the 5' RACE reads and keeps a single row for each CDR3 protein, giving no DNA. The sample's table shows about half a million distinct CDR3 sequences. This entry is derived from a study of T cells expressing NK-cell markers. Overall study context: CD3+CD56+NKG2C+, CD3+CD56+NKG2C- and CD3+CD56-NKG2C+ T cells, once sorted, supplied the TCR beta repertoires.

General study results and limits: One observes that, in a handful of donors, these clonotypes were also the leading ones within the CD3+CD56-NKG2C+ fraction. As a fraction of CD8+ T cells, dominant NKG2C+ clonotypes reached roughly 1.0-8% in roughly 6 donors.

This CDR3 has 16 amino acids. Germline CDR1 reads SEHNR; CDR2 reads FQNEAQ (reference sequence). The clonotype comes from a woman aged 50 to 60 in good health. This sequence joins TRBV7-9 and TRBJ2-3; TCRdb returns TRBD2, unconfirmable since there is no DNA. Sequencing input: blood T cells: a sorted CD56 or NKG2C T cell subset, CD4+ or CD8+ T cells, or bulk PBMC T cells (not recorded which). This CDR3 is CASSLEMAGEADTQYF. The full variable domain, with the rest looked up from reference TRBV7-9 and TRBJ2-3, is DTGVSQNPRHKITKRGQNVTFRCDPISEHNRLYWYRQTLGQGPEFLTYFQNEAQLEKSRLLSDRFSAERPKGSFSTLEIQRTEQGDSAMYLCASSLEMAGEADTQYFGPGTRLTVL.